These T cell receptor beta chains were read from a single sample in a study of cytomegalovirus exposure and HLA in healthy donors. Method: immunoSEQ multiplex PCR; TCRdb's copy keeps in-frame clones and lacks some. The sample contains about 160,000 clones, around nine tenths of which appear only once. The source material was PBMCs. These receptors were taken from a woman in her late teens or twenties in good health and CMV-seronegative. Both conserved end residues are part of each CDR3. D genes are given only for firm matches. Clone size is stated in some rows and not others, as once, few, many or a class when expanded.

TRBJ1-2	TRBD1	TRBV25-1	.	14	TGTGCCAGCCTGCCCCCGGGACAGCACTATGGCTACACCTTC	CASLPPGQHYGYTF
TRBJ1-1	TRBD1	TRBV29-1	.	16	TGCAGCGTGGACAGGAACGTTGGTGGAATGAACACTGAAGCTTTCTTT	CSVDRNVGGMNTEAFF
TRBJ2-7	TRBD2	TRBV18	.	16	TGTGCCAGCTCACCAAAAGGGACTAGCGAGAACTACGAGCAGTACTTC	CASSPKGTSENYEQYF
TRBJ2-2	TRBD1	TRBV11-2	.	16	TGTGCCAGCAGCCTGCTGCAAGGGGGCCTCGGCGGGGAGCTGTTTTTT	CASSLLQGGLGGELFF
TRBJ1-1	.	TRBV5-1	.	18	TGCGCCAGCAGTCTGGCGGAAGGTACGGTTAAGAAAAACACTGAAGCTTTCTTT	CASSLAEGTVKKNTEAFF
TRBJ2-6	.	TRBV4-2	.	18	TGTGCCAGCAGCCAAGGAAACCCTACAGGGCCCGGGGCCAACGTCCTGACTTTC	CASSQGNPTGPGANVLTF
TRBJ2-3	TRBD2	TRBV27	.	15	TGTGCCAGCAGGGAAGCGGGGGGCCTCACAGATACGCAGTATTTT	CASREAGGLTDTQYF
TRBJ1-5	TRBD1	TRBV7-9	.	16	TGTGCCAGCAGCTTAGGGGACAGGGGAACGGCCCAGCCCCAGCATTTT	CASSLGDRGTAQPQHF
TRBJ1-2	TRBD1	TRBV29-1	.	13	TGCAGCGTTGCCCTCAACAGGGGATATGGCTACACCTTC	CSVALNRGYGYTF
TRBJ2-1	TRBD2	TRBV9	.	15	TGTGCCAGCAGCGCGGGGCTAGCGGGGGAGGGTGAGCAGTTCTTC	CASSAGLAGEGEQFF
TRBJ2-6	.	TRBV7-2	.	16	TGTGCCAGCAGCTGGGACACGGGCCCCGGGGCCAACGTCCTGACTTTC	CASSWDTGPGANVLTF
TRBJ1-5	TRBD1	TRBV12-5	.	15	TGTGCTAGTGGTTTCGGACAGGGGATAATTCAGCCCCAGCATTTT	CASGFGQGIIQPQHF
TRBJ1-1	TRBD1	TRBV29-1	.	16	TGCAGCACCCGTCCCGGGACAGGGGGCTTGGGCACTGAAGCTTTCTTT	CSTRPGTGGLGTEAFF
TRBJ2-5	TRBD2	TRBV2	.	13	TGTGCCAGCAGTCGGGGACTAGCGGAGACCCAGTACTTC	CASSRGLAETQYF
TRBJ1-1	.	TRBV2	once	13	TGTGCCAGCAGTGAGTCAGGGTTTTATGAAGCTTTCTTT	CASSESGFYEAFF
TRBJ1-5	TRBD1	TRBV19	.	14	TGTGCCAGTTCGAGGGGACAGGGGGGTCAGCCCCAGCATTTT	CASSRGQGGQPQHF
TRBJ2-7	.	TRBV5-8	.	14	TGTGCCAGCAGCCTCCAAGAGGGAGTCCACGAGCAGTACTTC	CASSLQEGVHEQYF
TRBJ2-7	TRBD1	TRBV29-1	.	15	TGCAGCGTTGTGTCGGGACAGTTCTCCTCCTACGAGCAGTACTTC	CSVVSGQFSSYEQYF
TRBJ2-3	.	TRBV6-5	.	14	TGTGCCAGCAGTTACCATGACACAGGAGATACGCAGTATTTT	CASSYHDTGDTQYF
TRBJ1-1	TRBD1	TRBV7-9	.	18	TGTGCCAGCAGCGCCGCCGACAGGGGAATTGAGAGGGGCTCTGAAGCTTTCTTT	CASSAADRGIERGSEAFF
TRBJ2-2	.	TRBV5-6	.	16	TGTGCCAGCAGCTTCGACAGGCCCCCGAACACCGGGGAGCTGTTTTTT	CASSFDRPPNTGELFF
TRBJ2-6	.	TRBV5-6	.	17	TGTGCCTCCCAGGTGGGGCCAGAGGTGTCTGGGGCCAACGTCCTGACTTTC	CASQVGPEVSGANVLTF
TRBJ2-3	.	TRBV6-1	.	12	TGTGCCAGCCGCAGTCTCACAGATACGCAGTATTTT	CASRSLTDTQYF
TRBJ2-7	TRBD2	TRBV6-5	.	16	TGTGCCAGCAGTTACTCTGGTCTGAGCGGGAGCTACGAGCAGTACTTC	CASSYSGLSGSYEQYF
TRBJ2-3	.	TRBV19	few	14	TGTGCCAGTAGTATTTTGCGCGCCCCAGATACGCAGTATTTT	CASSILRAPDTQYF
TRBJ1-6	TRBD1	TRBV4-1	.	17	TGCGCCAGCAGACCCGGGACAGCCGTCTCCTATAATTCACCCCTCCACTTT	CASRPGTAVSYNSPLHF
TRBJ1-3	.	TRBV7-2	.	16	TGTGCCAGCAGCTTAGAGTACAGGGCGACTGGAAACACCATATATTTT	CASSLEYRATGNTIYF
TRBJ2-7	TRBD2	TRBV6-1	few	15	TGTGCCAGCATCCACGGCGGGGGGGCAAAGGACGAGCAGTACTTC	CASIHGGGAKDEQYF
TRBJ1-1	TRBD1	TRBV11-2	.	13	TGTGCCAGCAGTTCACAGGGGAGTACTGAAGCTTTCTTT	CASSSQGSTEAFF
TRBJ1-1	.	TRBV19	.	18	TGTGCCAGTAACCCACCTAGGACAGAGGGGTTCGAGGACACTGAAGCTTTCTTT	CASNPPRTEGFEDTEAFF
TRBJ1-2	TRBD1	TRBV6-6	.	15	TGTGCCAGCAGTTACTCCGGAACAGGGGGCTATGGCTACACCTTC	CASSYSGTGGYGYTF